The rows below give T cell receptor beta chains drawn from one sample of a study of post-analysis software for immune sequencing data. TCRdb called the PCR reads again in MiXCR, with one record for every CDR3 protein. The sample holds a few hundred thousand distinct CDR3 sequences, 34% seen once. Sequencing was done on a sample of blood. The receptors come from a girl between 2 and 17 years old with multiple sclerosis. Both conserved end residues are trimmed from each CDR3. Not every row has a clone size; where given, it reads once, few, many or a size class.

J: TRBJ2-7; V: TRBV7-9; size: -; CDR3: ASSLKEGYEQY
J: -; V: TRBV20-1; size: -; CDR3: SAPKPQGISETQY
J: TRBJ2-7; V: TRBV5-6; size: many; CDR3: ASSWELQSSYEQY
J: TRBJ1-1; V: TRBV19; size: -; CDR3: ASSVSQGIGETEAF
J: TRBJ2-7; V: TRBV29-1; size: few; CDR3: SHLVDNEQY
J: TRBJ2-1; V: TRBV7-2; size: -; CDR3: ASSLGLLARNNEQF
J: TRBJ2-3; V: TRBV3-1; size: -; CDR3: ASSQVSGTRKY
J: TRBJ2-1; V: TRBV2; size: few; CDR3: ASSGLRDGYNEQF
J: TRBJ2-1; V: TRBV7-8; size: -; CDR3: ASSIRQGRNEQF
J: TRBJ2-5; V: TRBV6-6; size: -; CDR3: ASSYSKAGRYNEQY
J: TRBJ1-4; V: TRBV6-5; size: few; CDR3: ASSPEGEDEKLF
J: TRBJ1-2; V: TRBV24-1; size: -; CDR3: ATSDSQVEFYGYT
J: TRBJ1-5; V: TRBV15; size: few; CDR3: ATSRVRARSNQPQH
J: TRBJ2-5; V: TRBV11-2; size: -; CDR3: ASNYGYRQETQY
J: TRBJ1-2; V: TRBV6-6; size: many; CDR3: ASSPGGRYGYT
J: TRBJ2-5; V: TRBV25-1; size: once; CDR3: ASSAPGDEQY
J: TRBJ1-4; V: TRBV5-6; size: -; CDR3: ASSPWTGSTNEKLF
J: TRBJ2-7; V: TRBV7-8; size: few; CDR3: ASSLSDRAYEQY
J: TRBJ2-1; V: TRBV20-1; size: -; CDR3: SAGSEDRGRDNEQF
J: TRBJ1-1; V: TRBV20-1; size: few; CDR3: SAIRADRNTEAF
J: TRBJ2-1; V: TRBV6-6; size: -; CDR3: ASSYSSRTRSYNEQF
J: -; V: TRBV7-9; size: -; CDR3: ASSLSGGVIYNEQY
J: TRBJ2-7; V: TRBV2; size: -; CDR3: ASSSPGTDFYEQY
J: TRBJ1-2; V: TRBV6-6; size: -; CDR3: ASRLEGGYT
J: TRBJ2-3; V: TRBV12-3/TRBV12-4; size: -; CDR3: ASSFGGGAADTQY
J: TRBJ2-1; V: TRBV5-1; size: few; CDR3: ASSSLSRLGRYNEQF
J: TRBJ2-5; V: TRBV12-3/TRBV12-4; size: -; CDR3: ASSPHDRVAETQY
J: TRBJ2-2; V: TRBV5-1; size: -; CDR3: ASSLRTGETGELF
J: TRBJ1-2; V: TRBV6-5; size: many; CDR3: ASKQPGQQYGYT
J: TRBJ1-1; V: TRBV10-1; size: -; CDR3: ASSVATGAGTEAF
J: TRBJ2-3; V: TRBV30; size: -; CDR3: AWSPNVLVTQY
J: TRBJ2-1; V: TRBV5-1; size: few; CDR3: ASSLGAGGGFEQF
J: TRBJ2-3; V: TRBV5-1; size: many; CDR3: ASSLDSTDTQY
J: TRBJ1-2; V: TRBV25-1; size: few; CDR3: ASSEYNSATGTSYGYT
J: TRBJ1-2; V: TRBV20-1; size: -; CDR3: SARGQGARYT
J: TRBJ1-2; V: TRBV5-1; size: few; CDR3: ASSPDRYGYT
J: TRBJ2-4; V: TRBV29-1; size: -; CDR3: SVEVPGQGAKNIQY
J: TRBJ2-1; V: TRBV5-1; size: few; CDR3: ASSLVGTSVDNEQF
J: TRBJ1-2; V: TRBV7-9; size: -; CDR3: ASSLAGQGSGYT
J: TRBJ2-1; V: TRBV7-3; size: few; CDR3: ASSLTTSSEQF
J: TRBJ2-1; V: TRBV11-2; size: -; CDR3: ASSILAGGVYNEQF
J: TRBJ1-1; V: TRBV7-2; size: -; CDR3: ASSPGAGQRTEAF
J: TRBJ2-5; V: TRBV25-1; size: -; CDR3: ASSEHDLETQY
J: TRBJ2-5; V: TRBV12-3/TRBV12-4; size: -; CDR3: ASTQNDGSPQY
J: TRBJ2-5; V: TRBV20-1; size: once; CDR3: SASGGGGGTQY
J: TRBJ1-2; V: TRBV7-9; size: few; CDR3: ASRAPGQGGETNYGYT
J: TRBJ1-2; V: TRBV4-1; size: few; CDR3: ASSRPTGKGNGYT
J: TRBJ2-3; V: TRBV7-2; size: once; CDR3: ASSSHRTSGAPTDTQY
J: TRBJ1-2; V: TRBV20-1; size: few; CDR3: SAPDRSYGYT
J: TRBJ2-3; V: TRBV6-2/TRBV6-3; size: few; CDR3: ASSTYLVARHPTDTQY
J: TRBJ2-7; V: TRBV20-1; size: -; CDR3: SAIPTAPYEQY
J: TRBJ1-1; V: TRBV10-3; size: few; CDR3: AISTNNQGRNTEAF
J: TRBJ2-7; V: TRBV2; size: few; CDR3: ASNQGEYSYEQY
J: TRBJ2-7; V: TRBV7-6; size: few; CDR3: ASSPRGSETYEQY
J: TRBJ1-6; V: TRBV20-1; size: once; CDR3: SAFRGTGNSPPH